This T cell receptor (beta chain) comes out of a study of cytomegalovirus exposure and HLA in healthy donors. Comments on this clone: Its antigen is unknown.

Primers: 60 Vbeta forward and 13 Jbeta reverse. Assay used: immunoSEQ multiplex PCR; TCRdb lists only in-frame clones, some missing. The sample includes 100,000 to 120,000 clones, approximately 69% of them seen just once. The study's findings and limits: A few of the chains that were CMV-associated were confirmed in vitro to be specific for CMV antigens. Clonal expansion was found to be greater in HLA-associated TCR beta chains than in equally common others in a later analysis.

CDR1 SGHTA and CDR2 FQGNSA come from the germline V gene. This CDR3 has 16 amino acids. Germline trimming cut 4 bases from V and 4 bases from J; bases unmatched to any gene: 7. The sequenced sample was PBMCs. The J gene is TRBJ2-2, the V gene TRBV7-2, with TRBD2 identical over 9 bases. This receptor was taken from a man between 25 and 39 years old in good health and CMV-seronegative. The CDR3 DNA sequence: TGTGCCAGCAGCTCCCTAGCGGGATTATCCACCGGGGAGCTGTTTTTT. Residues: CASSSLAGLSTGELFF.